This entry describes one T cell receptor (beta chain). As yet, its antigen is unknown. The sample belongs to a study of T cell responses to AZD1222 COVID-19 vaccine. Here immunoSEQ multiplex PCR was the method, and the copy in TCRdb shows in-frame clones only, minus some. The data contain approximately 98,000 clones, more than 70% of them singletons. The CDR3 sequence is 16 residues long. Germline CDR1 reads SGHTA; CDR2 reads FQGTGA. J gave up 10 bases and V 5 bases, and 13 bases lay outside the gene matches. Study conclusions and caveats: A mostly white British donor set with more females was recruited, and clonal diversity was possibly underestimated.

Sequenced material: peripheral blood, taken on day 0 of MenACWY control vaccination. The sequence came from an adult in good health. The chain couples TRBV7-3 to TRBJ1-6; 8 positions match TRBD1. The CDR3 sequence: CASSRATQGAGSPLHF. In DNA form, the CDR3 reads TGTGCCAGCAGCCGCGCCACGCAGGGGGCAGGGTCACCCCTCCACTTT.